Presented here are 10 T cell receptor beta chains from one specimen sequenced in a study of cytomegalovirus exposure and HLA in healthy donors. Use of 60 Vbeta and 13 Jbeta primers characterized the PCR. Repertoires were generated with immunoSEQ multiplex PCR, while TCRdb's copy carries only in-frame clones and drops some. The table includes about 160,000 clones, roughly three quarters detected once. Material for sequencing was PBMCs. The receptor set was obtained from a man aged 18 to 29 in good health and CMV-seropositive.

The rearrangement uses TRBV2 and TRBJ1-1, with a tentative D call TRBD1 (5 bases). The CDR3 consists of 14 residues. CDR1 is SNHLY and CDR2 is FYNNEI in the germline V gene. Trimming took 7 bases from V and 0 from J, leaving 12 bases between them. CDR3 region: CASIDRTMNTEAFF. The DNA of the CDR3 is TGTGCCAGCATCGACAGAACGATGAACACTGAAGCTTTCTTT.

This chain connects TRBV25-1 to TRBJ2-5; possible D gene TRBD2, 6 bases. V was cut by 6 bases and J by 4 bases, with 12 bases left in between. The CDR3 is 13 amino acids. Germline CDR1 MGHDK, CDR2 SYGVNS. The CDR3 is CASSRLGGETQYF. The CDR3 nucleotides read TGTGCCAGCAGCCGCCTGGGGGGAGAGACCCAGTACTTC.

Remarks on this clone: Additional DNA sequences in this sample encode the identical CDR3. In DNA form, the CDR3 reads TGTGCCAGCAGCCTGGGGGGTGGGAACACTGAAGCTTTCTTT. This translates into CASSLGGGNTEAFF. The V call is TRBV6-6, the J call TRBJ1-1; D possibly corresponds to TRBD1 (5 bases). The CDR3 is 14 amino acids. V lost 6 bases and J 1 base, leaving 12 bases between the germline ends. Germline CDR1 MNHNY, CDR2 SVGAGI (reference sequence).

Here the CDR3 DNA reads TGTGCCAGCAGCTTATCAATAGGGGGTAACACTGAAGCTTTCTTT. Translation gives CASSLSIGGNTEAFF. The V call is TRBV5-4, the J call TRBJ1-1; D possibly corresponds to TRBD1 (6 bases). Trimming cost V 2 bases and J 2 bases, with 13 bases left between them. CDR3 length: 15 amino acids. CDR1 SGHNT and CDR2 YYREEE come from the germline V gene (reference sequence). The variable domain in full, completed from reference TRBV5-4 and TRBJ1-1, reads ETGVTQSPTHLIKTRGQQVTLRCSSQSGHNTVSWYQQALGQGPQFIFQYYREEENGRGNFPPRFSGLQFPNYSSELNVNALELDDSALYLCASSLSIGGNTEAFFGQGTRLTVV.

This clone has a handful of counts. The chain links TRBV19 to TRBJ1-1, with D possibly TRBD1 on 5 matching bases. V dropped 5 bases and J dropped 6 bases, with 13 bases sitting between them. The CDR3 covers 13 residues. CDR1 is LNHDA, CDR2 SQIVND, per germline (reference sequence). The CDR3 region has the DNA TGTGCCAGTAGTCCAGGGTTAAAGGCTGAAGCTTTCTTT. Translated: CASSPGLKAEAFF.

This chain links TRBV19 with TRBJ1-4, with D tentatively TRBD1 (5 bases). The germline V gene encodes CDR1 LNHDA and CDR2 SQIVND (reference sequence). This CDR3 is built from 15 residues. V lost 8 bases to trimming and J lost 7 bases, with 20 bases between them. CDR3 amino acids: CASLGVWQGGEKLFF. The CDR3, as DNA: TGTGCCAGTCTCGGGGTCTGGCAGGGAGGTGAAAAACTGTTTTTT.

V is TRBV7-8 and J is TRBJ1-1; D is perhaps TRBD1 (5 bases). There are 15 residues in the CDR3. Germline V CDR1 and CDR2: SGHVS, FQNEAQ. With 5 bases removed from V and 1 base from J, the gap between germline ends came to 14 bases. The CDR3 coding sequence is TGTGCCAGCAGCCCGATCGCGACAGAGAACACTGAAGCTTTCTTT. Translation: CASSPIATENTEAFF.

This chain joins TRBV4-1 and TRBJ2-1; 7 bases agree with TRBD2. This CDR3 is 15 amino acids long. Losses at the gene ends were 0 bases for V and 13 bases for J; bases not matched to a gene: 12. Germline V lookup: CDR1 MGHRA, CDR2 YSYEKL. The CDR3 DNA sequence: TGCGCCAGCAGCCAAGAAGGGAGAACTAGCGACTCCCAGTTCTTC. Amino acids: CASSQEGRTSDSQFF.

This clone was seen a single time. This chain links TRBV30 with TRBJ1-1, with 8 bases matching TRBD1. The V segment lost 2 bases and the J segment 7 bases; nucleotides outside the gene matches: 21. The CDR3 runs to 18 residues. Per germline, CDR1 GTSNPN and CDR2 SVGIG (reference sequence). The CDR3 coding sequence is TGTGCCTGGAGTAAAGGACAGGGTTTCTCTCGATCGCGGGATGAAGCTTTCTTT. Protein product: CAWSKGQGFSRSRDEAFF.

The genes are TRBV13 and TRBJ1-2; D uncertain. This CDR3 is 12 amino acids long. Germline V lookup: CDR1 PRHDT, CDR2 FYEKMQ (reference sequence). V was clipped by 4 bases and J by 4 bases, with 7 bases between them. The CDR3 loop reads CASSSAGYGYTF. The CDR3, as DNA: TGTGCCAGCAGCTCAGCAGGCTATGGCTACACCTTC.